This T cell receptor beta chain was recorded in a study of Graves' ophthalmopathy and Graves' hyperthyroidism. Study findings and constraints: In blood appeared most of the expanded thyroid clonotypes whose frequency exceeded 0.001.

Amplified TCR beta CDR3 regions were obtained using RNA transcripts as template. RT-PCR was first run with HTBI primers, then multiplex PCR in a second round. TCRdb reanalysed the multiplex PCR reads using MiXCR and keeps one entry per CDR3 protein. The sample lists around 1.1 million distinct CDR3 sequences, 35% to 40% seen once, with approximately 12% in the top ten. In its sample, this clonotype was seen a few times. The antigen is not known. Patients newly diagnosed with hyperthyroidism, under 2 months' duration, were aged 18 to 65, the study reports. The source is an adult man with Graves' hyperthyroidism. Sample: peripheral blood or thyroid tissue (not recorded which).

Here the CDR3 reads CASSPGGGPEQYF. Here the CDR3 DNA reads TGTGCCAGCAGCCCGGGTGGGGGCCCCGAGCAGTACTTC. The genes are TRBV7-2 and TRBJ2-7; D is perhaps TRBD1 (6 bases). In germline, CDR1 is SGHTA, CDR2 FQGNSA. The CDR3 has 13 amino acids. V lost 5 bases and J 6 bases, leaving 14 bases between the germline ends. Full variable domain (remainder filled in from reference TRBV7-2 and TRBJ2-7): GAGVSQSPSNKVTEKGKDVELRCDPISGHTALYWYRQSLGQGLEFLIYFQGNSAPDKSGLPSDRFSAERTGGSVSTLTIQRTQQEDSAVYLCASSPGGGPEQYFGPGTRLTVT.